These T cell receptor beta chains were read from a single sample in a study of blood T cells in healthy people across ages. Each CDR3 protein is one row after TCRdb ran MiXCR on the 5' RACE reads. The sample has about 730,000 distinct CDR3 sequences, roughly 41% seen once. Sequencing was performed on blood. The receptor source for this set is a woman aged 55-70 years in good health. CDR3s include the opening cysteine and the closing phenylalanine or tryptophan. The size of a clone is reported for some rows only, either as once, few or many, or as a class for expanded clones.

TRBV30	.	TRBJ2-6	CAVNSGANVLTF
TRBV7-2	.	TRBJ2-1	CASSFTQGTYNEQFF
TRBV18	.	TRBJ2-1	CASSPGLAGASEQFF
TRBV20-1	few	TRBJ1-6	CSARRASGTPNSPLHF
TRBV7-9	few	TRBJ2-1	CASSLALSGRDEQFF
TRBV5-1	.	TRBJ2-7	CASSLGPRGPFSYEQYF
TRBV11-3	.	TRBJ2-2	CASSLGFAGELFF
TRBV28	many	TRBJ1-1	CASSLGQTNTEAFF
TRBV21-1	.	TRBJ2-7	CASSKVGGAPYEQYF
TRBV7-7	.	TRBJ2-3	CASSPTASGDTQYF
TRBV5-1	many	TRBJ2-7	CASSRQGDDDSYEQYF
TRBV7-8	.	TRBJ2-1	CASSLWSETSGKTQFF
TRBV4-2	few	TRBJ2-1	CASSQDETSYNEQFF
TRBV28	.	.	CARSPQDPFYEQYF
TRBV6-5	few	TRBJ1-1	CASSPGTGPTEAFF
TRBV6-1	.	TRBJ1-5	CASRETGPQHF
TRBV4-3	many	TRBJ2-7	CASSRIRGDEQYF
TRBV30	.	TRBJ1-5	CAWSVPGQLSNQPQHF
TRBV28	few	TRBJ2-7	CASSRTGTSNYEQYF
TRBV30	.	TRBJ2-7	CAWAPGLEQYF
TRBV20-1	.	TRBJ2-3	CSASGGWGTDTQYF
TRBV7-9	.	TRBJ2-4	CASSARTSGADKLAKNIQYF
TRBV30	.	TRBJ2-1	CAWTSGVLDGQFF
TRBV6-1	.	TRBJ2-1	CASSEEHNNEQFF
TRBV20-1	.	TRBJ2-7	CSASSVQSYEQYF
TRBV7-2	many	TRBJ2-7	CASSLFASGRDEQYF
TRBV7-9	.	TRBJ2-1	CASSWNEETQFF
TRBV6-2/TRBV6-3	few	TRBJ1-2	CASSHPPWEGYTF
TRBV20-1	few	TRBJ2-7	CSARRLAYEQYF